Each of the 10 T cell receptor beta chains below was sequenced from the same sample in a study of T cell responses to AZD1222 COVID-19 vaccine. The repertoire was sequenced with immunoSEQ multiplex PCR; TCRdb's copy has only in-frame clones and lacks some. Here the sample spans about 120,000 clones, about 88% being singletons. The sample in question was peripheral blood, obtained on day 0 of AZD1222 vaccination. These receptors all stem from an adult in good health.

In its sample, this clone was seen many times. This chain uses TRBV6-4 with TRBJ1-1; D unresolved. Per the germline V gene, CDR1 is MRHNA and CDR2 is SNTAGT. Trimming pared 3 bases from V and 7 bases from J, leaving 12 bases between. CDR3 length: 13 amino acids. The chain's CDR3 is CASSDDDTDEAFF. CDR3 in DNA: TGTGCCAGCAGTGATGACGACACCGATGAAGCTTTCTTT.

The chain joins TRBV11-2 to TRBJ2-2; TRBD2 aligns across 8 bases. Germline V gives CDR1 SGHAT, CDR2 FQNNGV. This CDR3 contains 16 residues. V was pared by 7 bases and J by 1 base, with 8 bases of the junction left unmatched. In DNA, the CDR3 is TGTGCCAGCATATTAGCGGGGAATTTGAACACCGGGGAGCTGTTTTTT. It translates to CASILAGNLNTGELFF.

This clone was observed a handful of times. The V and J genes are TRBV11-2 and TRBJ2-6; D is uncertain. The CDR3 is 16 residues long. Germline CDR1 reads SGHAT; CDR2 reads FQNNGV. Trimming removed 4 bases at V and 0 bases at J, with 10 bases between. CDR3 in amino acids: CASSSNRFSGANVLTF. The CDR3 DNA is TGTGCCAGCAGCTCAAATAGGTTCTCTGGGGCCAACGTCCTGACTTTC.

The rearrangement links TRBV19 to TRBJ1-6, with D unresolved. The germline V and J ends were trimmed by 2 bases and 5 bases, with 4 bases remaining between them. The CDR3 totals 13 residues. Germline values: CDR1 LNHDA, CDR2 SQIVND (reference sequence). CDR3 residues: CASSIHDNSPLHF. DNA for the CDR3: TGTGCCAGTAGTATACACGATAATTCACCCCTCCACTTT.

This chain uses TRBV11-2 with TRBJ1-2; 7 bases are a match to TRBD1. This CDR3 has 15 amino acids. CDR1 and CDR2 (germline): SGHAT, FQNNGV. Trimming took 6 bases from V and 5 from J; bases not matched to a gene: 12. CDR3 sequence: CASSPRVGGLYGYTF. CDR3 nucleotides: TGTGCCAGCAGTCCGAGGGTAGGGGGCTTGTATGGCTACACCTTC.

V and J are TRBV5-1 and TRBJ1-4, with D unresolved. Germline CDR1 and CDR2: SGHRS and YFSETQ. V shed 1 base and J shed 7 bases, with 11 bases lying between them. This CDR3 region has 14 residues. CDR3 in DNA: TGCGCCAGCAGCTTGCTACCGGATTTTGAAAAACTGTTTTTT. As protein: CASSLLPDFEKLFF.

This chain connects TRBV5-8 to TRBJ1-5, with 9 positions matching TRBD1. V trimming: 4 bases; J trimming: 4 bases; junction bases outside the gene matches: 12. From germline, CDR1 is SGHTS and CDR2 YDEGEE. The CDR3 sequence is 17 residues long. CDR3 DNA: TGTGCCAGCAGCAGGGGACAGGGAATGATTGGTAATCAGCCCCAGCATTTT. This gives the protein CASSRGQGMIGNQPQHF.

The chain couples TRBV6-5 to TRBJ2-3, with 8 positions matching TRBD2. This CDR3 has 13 amino acids. CDR1 and CDR2 (germline): MNHEY, SVGAGI. V shed 2 bases and J 14 bases; nucleotides not matched to a gene: 9. The CDR3 region is CASSYGTGGALYF. The CDR3, as DNA: TGTGCCAGCAGTTACGGAACGGGGGGGGCGTTGTATTTT.

J is TRBJ1-2 and V is TRBV15; perhaps TRBD1 as D (6 bases). Germline loops: CDR1 LNHNV, CDR2 YYDKDF (reference sequence). The V and J ends lost 0 bases and 11 bases respectively, with 10 bases between them. This CDR3 is built from 12 residues. For the CDR3, the DNA is TGTGCCACCAGCAGAGATCAGGGGCGTTACACCTTC. Its translation: CATSRDQGRYTF.

This chain uses TRBV18 with TRBJ2-5; TRBD1 might be the D (6 bases). With 2 bases removed from V and 1 base from J, the gap between germline ends came to 8 bases. The CDR3 length is 14 residues. The germline gives CDR1 KGHSH, CDR2 LQKENI. DNA of the CDR3: TGTGCCAGCTCACCAGGGGGCAGCCAAGAGACCCAGTACTTC. Translated: CASSPGGSQETQYF.